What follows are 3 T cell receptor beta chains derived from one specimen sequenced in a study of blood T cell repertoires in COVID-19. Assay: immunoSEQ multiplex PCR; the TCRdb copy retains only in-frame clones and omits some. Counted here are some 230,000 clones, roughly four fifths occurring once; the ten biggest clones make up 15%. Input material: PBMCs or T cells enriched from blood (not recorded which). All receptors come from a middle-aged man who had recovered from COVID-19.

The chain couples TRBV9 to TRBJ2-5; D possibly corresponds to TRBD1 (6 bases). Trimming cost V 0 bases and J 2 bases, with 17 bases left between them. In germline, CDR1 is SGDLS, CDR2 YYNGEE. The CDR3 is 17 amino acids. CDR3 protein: CASSVVGARTIQETQYF. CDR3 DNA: TGTGCCAGCAGCGTAGTGGGGGCCCGGACCATACAAGAGACCCAGTACTTC. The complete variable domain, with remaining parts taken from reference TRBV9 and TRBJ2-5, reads DSGVTQTPKHLITATGQRVTLRCSPRSGDLSVYWYQQSLDQGLQFLIQYYNGEERAKGNILERFSAQQFPDLHSELNLSSLELGDSALYFCASSVVGARTIQETQYFGPGTRLLVL.

The CDR3 DNA is TGTGCCAGCTCATTTCGACGAGGAGCCGACGAGCAGTACTTC. Protein product: CASSFRRGADEQYF. The chain combines TRBV18 with TRBJ2-7; D remains ambiguous. Trimming pared 5 bases from V and 5 bases from J, leaving 16 bases between. Germline V gene data show CDR1 as KGHSH and CDR2 as LQKENI. The CDR3 loop spans 14 amino acids.

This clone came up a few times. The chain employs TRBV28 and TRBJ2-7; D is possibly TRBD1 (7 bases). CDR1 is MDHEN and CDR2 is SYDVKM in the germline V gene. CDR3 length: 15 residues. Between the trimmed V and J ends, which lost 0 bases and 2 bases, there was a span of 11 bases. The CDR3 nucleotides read TGTGCCAGCAGTTTATGGGCAGGGGGGACCTACGAGCAGTACTTC. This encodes CASSLWAGGTYEQYF. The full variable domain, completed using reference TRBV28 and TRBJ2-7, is DVKVTQSSRYLVKRTGEKVFLECVQDMDHENMFWYRQDPGLGLRLIYFSYDVKMKEKGDIPEGYSVSREKKERFSLILESASTNQTSMYLCASSLWAGGTYEQYFGPGTRLTVT.